This TCR beta chain came from a study of monozygotic twins with inflammatory bowel disease. Whole-study findings and limits: Versus healthy twins, IBD patients showed fewer clonotypes shared with others, especially with disease activity.

TCRdb reprocessed the 5' RACE reads and reports one entry per CDR3 protein, with no DNA. The listing records about 450,000 distinct CDR3 sequences. The CDR3 spans 14 residues. From germline, CDR1 is SQVTM and CDR2 ANQGSEA. As regards this clonotype: Its target is not known.

The sequencing sample was made of blood. The rearrangement uses TRBV29-1 and TRBJ2-5; TCRdb indicates TRBD1, and absent DNA this call remains unverified. The TCR was taken from a human donor with ulcerative colitis or Crohn's disease, or a healthy co-twin of an affected twin (not recorded which). CDR3 in amino acids: CSVGGGLAGETQYF.